The 21 T cell receptor beta chains listed next were all sequenced from one sample in a study of cytomegalovirus exposure and HLA in healthy donors. PCR amplification relied on 60 Vbeta primers (plus 13 Jbeta primers). Measured with immunoSEQ multiplex PCR; TCRdb has only the in-frame clones, and not every one. In the table there are about 110,000 clones, approximately 58% of which are singletons. The sample comprised PBMCs. The receptor source for this set is a woman aged 25 to 45 in good health and CMV-seronegative.

This clone appeared a few times. The rearrangement joins TRBV6-5 to TRBJ1-1, with 7 bases aligning to TRBD1. The length of the CDR3 is 14 residues. V trimming: 6 bases; J trimming: 3 bases; junction bases outside the gene matches: 7. CDR1 MNHEY and CDR2 SVGAGI come from the germline V gene. DNA for the CDR3: TGTGCCAGCAGAGAGACAGGGACGTACACTGAAGCTTTCTTT. Protein product: CASRETGTYTEAFF.

The chain recombines TRBV19 with TRBJ2-7; D remains ambiguous. Germline V CDR1 and CDR2: LNHDA, SQIVND (reference sequence). Trimming shortened V by 3 bases and J by 3 bases, and 9 bases separated the two germline ends. This CDR3 has 13 amino acids. The CDR3 sequence: CASSILLYYEQYF. In nucleotides, the CDR3 is TGTGCCAGTAGTATCCTCCTTTACTACGAGCAGTACTTC.

This chain joins TRBV5-6 and TRBJ1-1; 9 bases align to TRBD1. This CDR3 has 15 amino acids. The germline V gene encodes CDR1 SGHDT and CDR2 YYEEEE. V shed 1 base and J 12 bases; nucleotides not matched to a gene: 13. CDR3 sequence: CASSLKSTGGAESFF. DNA of the CDR3: TGTGCCAGCAGCTTGAAGTCTACAGGGGGCGCGGAATCTTTCTTT. The full variable domain, its missing parts supplied by reference TRBV5-6 and TRBJ1-1, is DAGVTQSPTHLIKTRGQQVTLRCSPKSGHDTVSWYQQALGQGPQFIFQYYEEEERQRGNFPDRFSGHQFPNYSSELNVNALLLGDSALYLCASSLKSTGGAESFFGQGTRLTVV.

The chain carries TRBV5-5 and TRBJ2-5; D gene ambiguous. The CDR3 runs 13 residues. Germline CDR1 SGHKS, CDR2 YYEKEE (reference sequence). Trimming shortened V by 5 bases and J by 5 bases, and 13 bases separated the two germline ends. The DNA of the CDR3 is TGTGCCAGCAGACGAACACCGTCGGAGACCCAGTACTTC. Translated: CASRRTPSETQYF.

This sequence joins TRBV28 and TRBJ1-4; D is unresolved. The CDR3 spans 16 residues. CDR1 and CDR2 from the germline V gene are MDHEN and SYDVKM. Trimming took 2 bases from V and 0 from J, leaving 10 bases between them. The CDR3 loop is CASSLVGHTTNEKLFF. The DNA of the CDR3 is TGTGCCAGCAGTTTAGTTGGGCATACAACTAATGAAAAACTGTTTTTT.

The rearrangement joins TRBV5-4 to TRBJ1-2, with a tentative D call TRBD1 (5 bases). The CDR3 sequence is 17 residues long. The ends were cut back, 4 bases at V and 0 bases at J, with 19 bases in the middle. Germline CDR1 SGHNT, CDR2 YYREEE (reference sequence). In DNA, the CDR3 is TGTGCCAGCAGCCTCGGACATGCCTGGCAGGCTAACTATGGCTACACCTTC. Translating it yields CASSLGHAWQANYGYTF.

In its sample, this clone was seen a few times. The V call is TRBV5-1, the J call TRBJ2-1; D unresolved. This CDR3 has 11 residues. Germline lookup yields CDR1 SGHRS and CDR2 YFSETQ. V was shortened by 4 bases and J by 8 bases, with 7 bases between the two germline ends. CDR3 sequence (DNA): TGCGCCAGCAGCCAGTCTGATGAGCAGTTCTTC. Amino acids: CASSQSDEQFF. Drawing the rest from reference TRBV5-1 and TRBJ2-1, the complete variable domain is KAGVTQTPRYLIKTRGQQVTLSCSPISGHRSVSWYQQTPGQGLQFLFEYFSETQRNKGNFPGRFSGRQFSNSRSEMNVSTLELGDSALYLCASSQSDEQFFGPGTRLTVL.

CDR3 in amino acids: CASSQAVLAANYNEQFF. The CDR3 DNA reads as TGCGCCAGCAGCCAAGCGGTCCTAGCGGCAAACTACAATGAGCAGTTCTTC. The genes are TRBV4-1 and TRBJ2-1; 7 bases match TRBD2. The CDR3 consists of 17 residues. CDR1 and CDR2 from the germline V gene are MGHRA and YSYEKL. The V and J ends lost 1 base and 3 bases, in that order; junction bases with no gene match: 9.

The gene calls are TRBV7-2 and TRBJ1-3; 10 bases align to TRBD1. Germline CDR1 and CDR2: SGHTA and FQGNSA. Losses at the gene ends were 1 base for V and 5 bases for J; bases not matched to a gene: 8. CDR3 length: 17 amino acids. CDR3 DNA sequence: TGTGCCAGCAGCTTAGAGCCTGGACAGGGGGAAAGAAACACCATATATTTT. This translates into CASSLEPGQGERNTIYF.

The chain recombines TRBV5-1 with TRBJ2-5, with a weak D call TRBD2 (6 bases). This CDR3 comprises 15 residues. Germline CDR1 SGHRS, CDR2 YFSETQ. The V gene lost 1 base and the J gene lost 2 bases, with 12 bases spanning the gap. The CDR3 DNA follows: TGCGCCAGCAGCTTGTATCCCGGGACTCAAGAGACCCAGTACTTC. Encoded protein: CASSLYPGTQETQYF.

The J gene is TRBJ1-2, the V gene TRBV18; D gene unclear. The CDR3 has 13 residues. The V gene's germline CDR1 is KGHSH and CDR2 LQKENI. Trimming took off 4 bases at V and 8 bases at J, with 14 bases between the two ends. CDR3 in DNA: TGTGCCAGCTCACTAGCACCCCCGCAGGGCTACACCTTC. It is translated as CASSLAPPQGYTF.

V usage is TRBV9 and J usage is TRBJ2-2; D uncertain. The V gene lost 0 bases and the J gene lost 1 base, with 4 bases spanning the gap. CDR1 is SGDLS, CDR2 YYNGEE, per germline. The CDR3 contains 14 residues. CDR3 DNA sequence: TGTGCCAGCAGCGTAGCAGGGAACACCGGGGAGCTGTTTTTT. Its translation is CASSVAGNTGELFF.

This chain joins TRBV9 and TRBJ2-5; D may be TRBD2 (5 bases). Germline-derived CDR1 and CDR2 are SGDLS and YYNGEE. Trimming cost V 3 bases and J 5 bases, with 11 bases left between them. This CDR3 has 13 amino acids. The CDR3 protein is CASSGASSETQYF. The CDR3 region has the DNA TGTGCCAGCAGCGGGGCTAGCAGTGAGACCCAGTACTTC. Based on the CDR3 plus reference TRBV9 and TRBJ2-5, the full variable domain is DSGVTQTPKHLITATGQRVTLRCSPRSGDLSVYWYQQSLDQGLQFLIQYYNGEERAKGNILERFSAQQFPDLHSELNLSSLELGDSALYFCASSGASSETQYFGPGTRLLVL.

The chain couples TRBV2 to TRBJ2-1; TRBD2 matches 12 bases. V was pared by 4 bases and J by 6 bases, with 4 bases of the junction left unmatched. The CDR3 consists of 15 residues. Germline V gene sequence: CDR1 SNHLY, CDR2 FYNNEI. In DNA form, the CDR3 reads TGTGCCAGCAGTGCTCCTAGCGGGAGGGGCAATGAGCAGTTCTTC. This translates into CASSAPSGRGNEQFF. Full variable domain (remainder filled in from reference TRBV2 and TRBJ2-1): EPEVTQTPSHQVTQMGQEVILRCVPISNHLYFYWYRQILGQKVEFLVSFYNNEISEKSEIFDDQFSVERPDGSNFTLKIRSTKLEDSAMYFCASSAPSGRGNEQFFGPGTRLTVL.

This chain links TRBV7-2 with TRBJ2-4, with 9 bases that match TRBD1. V lost 5 bases, J lost 7 bases, and 6 bases stayed unmatched. The CDR3 is made up of 14 amino acids. Germline V gene sequence: CDR1 SGHTA, CDR2 FQGNSA. This CDR3 is CASSTGTGSNIQYF. The CDR3 DNA reads as TGTGCCAGCAGCACCGGGACAGGGAGTAACATTCAGTACTTC. The full variable domain, with the rest looked up from reference TRBV7-2 and TRBJ2-4, is GAGVSQSPSNKVTEKGKDVELRCDPISGHTALYWYRQSLGQGLEFLIYFQGNSAPDKSGLPSDRFSAERTGGSVSTLTIQRTQQEDSAVYLCASSTGTGSNIQYFGAGTRLSVL.

V gene TRBV28 combines with J gene TRBJ2-4, with 9 bases identical to TRBD2. The germline gives CDR1 MDHEN, CDR2 SYDVKM. The trim removed 10 bases at V and 0 bases at J, leaving 13 bases unmatched. There are 17 residues in the CDR3. In DNA form, the CDR3 reads TGTGCCACCTACCCAGGAAGCGGGAGGAAAGCCAAAAACATTCAGTACTTC. It encodes CATYPGSGRKAKNIQYF.

This CDR3 is CASSLSREQFF. CDR3 nucleotide sequence: TGTGCCAGCAGCTTATCTCGTGAGCAGTTCTTC. The chain joins TRBV7-9 to TRBJ2-1, with D uncertain. CDR1 is SEHNR and CDR2 is FQNEAQ in the germline V gene (reference sequence). The germline V and J ends were trimmed by 2 bases and 9 bases, with 5 bases remaining between them. The CDR3 runs 11 residues.

The CDR3 DNA follows: TGCGCCAGCAGTATGGCGGGGAGCTCCTACAATGAGCAGTTCTTC. Amino acids: CASSMAGSSYNEQFF. This chain links TRBV5-1 with TRBJ2-1; maybe TRBD2 (6 bases). The CDR3 length is 15 residues. Trimming removed 5 bases from V and 0 bases from J, with 12 bases in between. Looked up from germline, CDR1 is SGHRS and CDR2 is YFSETQ.

This chain uses TRBV18 with TRBJ2-1, with 15 bases fitting TRBD2. CDR3 length: 17 residues. V shed 0 bases and J 8 bases; nucleotides not matched to a gene: 5. CDR1 is KGHSH and CDR2 is LQKENI in the germline V gene. The CDR3 protein is CASSPPMGLAGGHEQFF. The CDR3 bases are TGTGCCAGCTCACCACCAATGGGACTAGCGGGAGGCCATGAGCAGTTCTTC.

The chain has TRBV18 and TRBJ2-7; 7 bases are a match to TRBD1. Germline V gene sequence: CDR1 KGHSH, CDR2 LQKENI. The CDR3 length is 14 residues. V trimming: 5 bases; J trimming: 3 bases; junction bases outside the gene matches: 7. CDR3 nucleotide sequence: TGTGCCAGCTCATATAACAGGGGTGACTACGAGCAGTACTTC. Residues: CASSYNRGDYEQYF.

The rearrangement joins TRBV5-1 to TRBJ1-6; 10 bases are a match to TRBD1. Trimming took 4 bases from V and 6 from J; bases not matched to a gene: 10. This CDR3 has 17 amino acids. CDR1 and CDR2 (germline): SGHRS, YFSETQ. CDR3 DNA sequence: TGCGCCAGCAGCCCTACGACAGGGGGCAGAGTTAATTCACCCCTCCACTTT. Its protein is CASSPTTGGRVNSPLHF. The full variable domain, its missing parts supplied by reference TRBV5-1 and TRBJ1-6, is KAGVTQTPRYLIKTRGQQVTLSCSPISGHRSVSWYQQTPGQGLQFLFEYFSETQRNKGNFPGRFSGRQFSNSRSEMNVSTLELGDSALYLCASSPTTGGRVNSPLHFGNGTRLTVT.